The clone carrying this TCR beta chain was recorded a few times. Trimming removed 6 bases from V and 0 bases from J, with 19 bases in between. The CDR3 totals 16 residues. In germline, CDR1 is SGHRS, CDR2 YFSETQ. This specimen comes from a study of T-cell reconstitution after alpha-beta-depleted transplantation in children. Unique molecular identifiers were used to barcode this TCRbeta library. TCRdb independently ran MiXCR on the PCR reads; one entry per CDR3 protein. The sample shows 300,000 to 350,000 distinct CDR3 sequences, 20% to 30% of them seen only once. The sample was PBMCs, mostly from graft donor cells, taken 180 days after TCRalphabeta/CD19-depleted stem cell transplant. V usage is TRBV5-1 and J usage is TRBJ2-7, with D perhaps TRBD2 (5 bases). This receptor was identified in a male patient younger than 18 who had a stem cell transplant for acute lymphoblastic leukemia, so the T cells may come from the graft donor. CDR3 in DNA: TGCGCCAGCACCCCCAGCGGAGGAGCCTTCTCCTACGAGCAGTACTTC. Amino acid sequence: CASTPSGGAFSYEQYF.